These 14 T cell receptor beta chains originate from one sample sequenced in a study of blood T cell repertoires in COVID-19. TCRdb's copy holds only in-frame clones and misses some; the assay was immunoSEQ multiplex PCR. This table holds 25,000 to 35,000 clones, roughly 85% found once. The specimen sequenced was peripheral blood. The receptors derive from a man in his sixties with active COVID-19.

The chain recombines TRBV14 with TRBJ2-7; D might be TRBD2 (6 bases). This CDR3 spans 15 amino acids. CDR1 and CDR2 from the germline V gene are SGHDN and FVKESK. V was cut by 3 bases and J by 6 bases, with 18 bases left in between. In nucleotides, the CDR3 is TGTGCCAGCAGCCAGGCCGGGACTTTTGGAATCGAGCAGTACTTC. Translation gives CASSQAGTFGIEQYF.

V gene TRBV2 combines with J gene TRBJ2-3, with D possibly TRBD1 on 6 matching bases. Trimming removed 8 bases from V and 9 bases from J, with 12 bases in between. Germline V CDR1 and CDR2: SNHLY, FYNNEI. This CDR3 contains 11 residues. CDR3: CASRKRGTQYF. The CDR3 DNA reads TGTGCCAGCCGAAAAAGGGGGACGCAGTATTTT. Full variable domain (missing parts from reference TRBV2 and TRBJ2-3): EPEVTQTPSHQVTQMGQEVILRCVPISNHLYFYWYRQILGQKVEFLVSFYNNEISEKSEIFDDQFSVERPDGSNFTLKIRSTKLEDSAMYFCASRKRGTQYFGPGTRLTVL.

V and J are TRBV27 and TRBJ2-1; 10 bases match TRBD2. This CDR3 is 14 amino acids long. With 8 bases clipped from V and 5 bases from J, the junction kept 6 bases outside the gene matches. Germline values: CDR1 MNHEY, CDR2 SMNVEV (reference sequence). DNA for the CDR3: TGTGCCAGCGGACTAGCGGCGCCTAACAATGAGCAGTTCTTC. Protein: CASGLAAPNNEQFF.

The CDR3 DNA reads as TGTGCCATCGCCTCTAGCGGGATCACAGATACGCAGTATTTT. Its translation: CAIASSGITDTQYF. The genes are TRBV10-3 and TRBJ2-3, with 9 positions matching TRBD2. The CDR3 length is 14 residues. From germline, CDR1 is ENHRY and CDR2 SYGVKD. V trimming: 8 bases; J trimming: 2 bases; junction bases outside the gene matches: 5.

This clone was seen a few times. This rearrangement joins TRBV18 to TRBJ2-1; TRBD2 is a possible D gene (5 bases). Trimming removed 6 bases from V and 0 bases from J, with 9 bases in between. The CDR3 loop spans 14 amino acids. Per the germline V gene, CDR1 is KGHSH and CDR2 is LQKENI. CDR3 bases: TGTGCCAGCTCGGACTTCCTCTCCTACAATGAGCAGTTCTTC. Translated: CASSDFLSYNEQFF. The full variable domain, rest sourced from reference TRBV18 and TRBJ2-1, is NAGVMQNPRHLVRRRGQEARLRCSPMKGHSHVYWYRQLPEEGLKFMVYLQKENIIDESGMPKERFSAEFPKEGPSILRIQQVVRGDSAAYFCASSDFLSYNEQFFGPGTRLTVL.

V and J are TRBV6-1 and TRBJ1-5; 9 nucleotides agree with TRBD1. The CDR3 has 17 amino acids. Trimming cost V 2 bases and J 4 bases; bases outside gene matches: 9. CDR1 is MNHNS, CDR2 SASEGT, per germline. CDR3 region: CASSENILDRGNQPQHF. CDR3 coding DNA: TGTGCCAGCAGTGAAAATATCTTGGACAGGGGTAATCAGCCCCAGCATTTT.

The count of this clone is one. The chain uses TRBV14 and TRBJ2-1; 8 positions agree with TRBD2. The CDR3 sequence is 15 residues long. Germline loops: CDR1 SGHDN, CDR2 FVKESK. V shed 5 bases and J 0 bases; nucleotides not matched to a gene: 3. The CDR3 DNA sequence: TGTGCCAGCAGCATAGGGACTAGCTCCTACAATGAGCAGTTCTTC. Translation: CASSIGTSSYNEQFF.

The chain's CDR3 is CASSQDENQPQHF. Written as DNA, the CDR3 is TGTGCCAGCAGCCAAGATGAGAATCAGCCCCAGCATTTT. The chain joins TRBV3-1 (or the pseudogene TRBV3-2) to TRBJ1-5; D ambiguous. Germline loops: CDR1 LGHDT, CDR2 YNNKEL (reference sequence). There are 13 residues in the CDR3. V was shortened by 0 bases and J by 4 bases, with 4 bases between the two germline ends.

This chain uses TRBV5-1 with TRBJ1-2; the match to TRBD1 covers 8 bases. J lost 6 bases, V lost 0 bases, and 4 bases had no gene match. Germline V gives CDR1 SGHRS, CDR2 YFSETQ. The CDR3 contains 14 residues. The CDR3 DNA reads TGCGCCAGCAGCTTGGACAGGGGGTTGGATGGCTACACCTTC. Its protein product is CASSLDRGLDGYTF.

The chain links TRBV10-3 to TRBJ2-5; 7 bases map to TRBD1. CDR1 and CDR2 from the germline V gene are ENHRY and SYGVKD. The CDR3 is 14 residues long. The V segment lost 8 bases and the J segment 4 bases; nucleotides outside the gene matches: 10. The DNA for the CDR3 is TGTGCCATCGGCGAGGGACAGAAGACAGAGACCCAGTACTTC. Its translation is CAIGEGQKTETQYF.

V and J are TRBV14 and TRBJ2-1; 12 bases match TRBD2. The CDR3 runs 19 residues. Germline assignment: CDR1 SGHDN and CDR2 FVKESK. V dropped 2 bases and J dropped 8; count of bases not matched to a gene: 16. The CDR3 coding sequence is TGTGCCAGCAGCCAAAATTTTTGGCTAGCGGGAGGGCCAGTCGATGAGCAGTTCTTC. Amino acids: CASSQNFWLAGGPVDEQFF. Using reference TRBV14 and TRBJ2-1 for the parts outside the CDR3, the full variable domain is EAGVTQFPSHSVIEKGQTVTLRCDPISGHDNLYWYRRVMGKEIKFLLHFVKESKQDESGMPNNRFLAERTGGTYSTLKVQPAELEDSGVYFCASSQNFWLAGGPVDEQFFGPGTRLTVL.

This chain links TRBV4-2 with TRBJ2-3; 12 nucleotides agree with TRBD2. Per the germline V gene, CDR1 is LGHNA and CDR2 is YNFKEQ. The CDR3 has 16 amino acids. With 4 bases clipped from V and 3 bases from J, the junction kept 5 bases outside the gene matches. The CDR3 coding sequence is TGTGCCAGCAGCCGCTCGACTAGCGGGAGAACAGATACGCAGTATTTT. Encoded protein: CASSRSTSGRTDTQYF.

The CDR3 DNA is TGTGCCAGCAGTCGAGTCACCGGGGAGCTGTTTTTT. Protein product: CASSRVTGELFF. The chain is built from TRBV5-4 and TRBJ2-2; D unresolved. Germline loops: CDR1 SGHNT, CDR2 YYREEE (reference sequence). The CDR3 runs 12 residues. V lost 5 bases to trimming and J lost 4 bases, with 6 bases between them.

This chain uses TRBV5-1 with TRBJ2-3; 10 bases line up with TRBD2. Per the germline V gene, CDR1 is SGHRS and CDR2 is YFSETQ. There are 16 residues in the CDR3. The J segment lost 6 bases and the V segment lost 2 bases, leaving 9 bases of the junction unmatched. The CDR3 DNA sequence: TGCGCCAGCAGCTTCCAAGCGGGAGGGCCGAGGGATACGCAGTATTTT. Residues: CASSFQAGGPRDTQYF.